The 21 T cell receptor beta chains reported below all come from one sample, sequenced in a study of PD-L1 blockade in urothelial cancer. As for time point: peripheral blood 6 weeks after treatment start. Method: immunoSEQ multiplex PCR; TCRdb's copy keeps in-frame clones and lacks some. The sample lists around 69,000 clones, 85% to 95% occurring once. Source: PBMCs, taken around atezolizumab (anti-PD-L1) treatment. These receptors were obtained from a woman of 80 years or more with urothelial cancer.

This clone is labeled as medium-sized (0.01 to 0.1%). This rearrangement joins TRBV2 to TRBJ1-1; D not certain. Per the germline V gene, CDR1 is SNHLY and CDR2 is FYNNEI. CDR3 length: 16 residues. V was shortened by 7 bases and J by 1 base, with 19 bases between the two germline ends. The CDR3: CASNDAILTGNTEAFF. The CDR3 DNA reads TGTGCCAGCAACGACGCAATTTTGACGGGGAACACTGAAGCTTTCTTT.

The chain employs TRBV30 and TRBJ1-3; 12 bases fit TRBD1. The CDR3 consists of 13 residues. Trimming cost V 5 bases and J 6 bases; bases outside gene matches: 2. Germline V gives CDR1 GTSNPN, CDR2 SVGIG (reference sequence). DNA of the CDR3: TGTGCCTGGGGGACAGGGGGCTTAAACACCATATATTTT. Translating gives CAWGTGGLNTIYF.

This chain uses TRBV30 with TRBJ2-1; 11 positions agree with TRBD2. Per the germline V gene, CDR1 is GTSNPN and CDR2 is SVGIG (reference sequence). V dropped 1 base and J dropped 6; count of bases not matched to a gene: 2. The CDR3 covers 14 residues. The CDR3: CAWSASGRRNEQFF. The CDR3 bases are TGTGCCTGGAGTGCTAGCGGGAGGCGCAATGAGCAGTTCTTC.

The chain couples TRBV2 to TRBJ1-4; a weak D match, TRBD1 (6 bases). Germline V gene data show CDR1 as SNHLY and CDR2 as FYNNEI. The V gene lost 5 bases and the J gene lost 0 bases, with 10 bases spanning the gap. CDR3 length: 15 amino acids. CDR3 DNA: TGTGCCAGCAGTTGGACAGACGCAACTAATGAAAAACTGTTTTTT. As protein: CASSWTDATNEKLFF.

CDR3 protein: CASSMGLAGAELFF. The CDR3 DNA is TGTGCCAGTAGTATGGGACTAGCGGGAGCGGAGCTGTTTTTT. The chain links TRBV19 to TRBJ2-2, with 14 bases lining up with TRBD2. The V segment lost 3 bases and the J segment 10 bases; nucleotides outside the gene matches: 1. Germline V lookup: CDR1 LNHDA, CDR2 SQIVND (reference sequence). This CDR3 spans 14 amino acids.

The gene calls are TRBV9 and TRBJ1-3; the D is unclear. This CDR3 has 15 residues. With 3 bases removed from V and 2 bases from J, the gap between germline ends came to 12 bases. Per the germline V gene, CDR1 is SGDLS and CDR2 is YYNGEE. In DNA, the CDR3 is TGTGCCAGCAGCGAGCAGGCAGTCACTGGAAACACCATATATTTT. As protein: CASSEQAVTGNTIYF.

The chain carries TRBV5-1 and TRBJ2-5; 10 bases align to TRBD2. The CDR3 is 16 residues long. V was pared by 0 bases and J by 3 bases, with 5 bases of the junction left unmatched. CDR1 and CDR2 from the germline V gene are SGHRS and YFSETQ. Here the CDR3 reads CASSLEGLAVKETQYF. CDR3 DNA: TGCGCCAGCAGCTTGGAAGGACTAGCGGTCAAAGAGACCCAGTACTTC.

The CDR3: CASSEDRGTGGGELFF. CDR3 coding DNA: TGTGCCAGCAGTGAAGATAGAGGGACAGGGGGCGGGGAACTGTTTTTT. The gene calls are TRBV2 and TRBJ1-4; TRBD1 matches 12 bases. The germline V gene has CDR1 SNHLY and CDR2 FYNNEI. There are 16 residues in the CDR3. The trim removed 1 base at V and 12 bases at J, leaving 9 bases unmatched.

This sequence joins TRBV28 and TRBJ2-4; D might be TRBD2 (5 bases). CDR3 length: 18 residues. Germline assignment: CDR1 MDHEN and CDR2 SYDVKM. The V end was cut by 3 bases, the J end by 7 bases, with 25 bases between. The CDR3 sequence: CASSFPAHQRGPQNIQYF. CDR3 nucleotide sequence: TGTGCCAGCAGTTTCCCTGCCCACCAGAGAGGGCCCCAGAACATTCAGTACTTC.

This clone showed up just a few times. This sequence joins TRBV29-1 and TRBJ1-1; D call uncertain. The CDR3 runs 13 residues. Germline V gene lookup returns CDR1 SQVTM and CDR2 ANQGSEA. V lost 1 base to trimming and J lost 7 bases, with 13 bases between them. The CDR3: CSVEGSVTREAFF. The DNA of the CDR3 is TGCAGCGTTGAAGGCTCCGTAACTCGTGAAGCTTTCTTT.

The J gene is TRBJ1-2, the V gene TRBV19; D is ambiguous. This CDR3 comprises 13 residues. Trimming took 7 bases from V and 8 from J, leaving 17 bases between them. Germline-derived CDR1 and CDR2 are LNHDA and SQIVND (reference sequence). CDR3 amino acids: CASIREGNRGYTF. In DNA form, the CDR3 reads TGTGCCAGTATTCGGGAGGGAAATCGAGGCTACACCTTC.

The chain couples TRBV6-6 to TRBJ2-6; D may be TRBD2 (5 bases). The CDR3 is 16 residues long. The V gene's germline CDR1 is MNHNY and CDR2 SVGAGI (reference sequence). The ends were cut back, 5 bases at V and 0 bases at J, with 11 bases in the middle. CDR3 bases: TGTGCCAGCAGTCGGGGAACAAGCTCTGGGGCCAACGTCCTGACTTTC. The encoded protein is CASSRGTSSGANVLTF.

This chain connects TRBV6-1 to TRBJ1-2; the D gene is possibly TRBD1 (5 bases). Germline lookup yields CDR1 MNHNS and CDR2 SASEGT. CDR3 length: 16 amino acids. V was trimmed by 0 bases and J by 4 bases, leaving 15 bases between them. The CDR3 sequence: CASSEAARDGAYGYTF. CDR3 bases: TGTGCCAGCAGTGAAGCCGCGCGGGACGGAGCCTATGGCTACACCTTC.

The chain couples TRBV11-2 to TRBJ2-1, with 8 bases identical to TRBD2. The V segment lost 0 bases and the J segment 8 bases; nucleotides outside the gene matches: 6. Germline V gene lookup returns CDR1 SGHAT and CDR2 FQNNGV. This CDR3 is 15 amino acids long. The CDR3: CASSLDGRGRDEQFF. The CDR3 nucleotides are TGTGCCAGCAGCTTAGACGGGAGGGGCCGGGATGAGCAGTTCTTC.

The V call is TRBV15, the J call TRBJ2-5; possible D gene TRBD2, 5 bases. V lost 3 bases and J lost 1, with 12 bases in between. CDR3 size: 15 residues. Germline loops: CDR1 LNHNV, CDR2 YYDKDF (reference sequence). The CDR3 region is CATSRNPGIQETQYF. The CDR3 nucleotides are TGTGCCACCAGCAGGAACCCGGGGATCCAAGAGACCCAGTACTTC.

The rearrangement links TRBV2 to TRBJ1-5; 8 positions match TRBD1. The junction had 2 bases not matched to a gene; V was cut back by 1 base and J by 6 bases. Germline CDR1 reads SNHLY; CDR2 reads FYNNEI. The CDR3 is 14 amino acids. The CDR3 nucleotides are TGTGCCAGCAGTGAAGGGACAGGGCGTCAGCCCCAGCATTTT. This encodes CASSEGTGRQPQHF.

This chain joins TRBV18 and TRBJ2-1, with 12 bases fitting TRBD2. Germline-derived CDR1 and CDR2 are KGHSH and LQKENI. This CDR3 contains 16 residues. After removal of 3 bases from V and 8 bases from J, the junction contained 8 bases not matched to a gene. In nucleotides, the CDR3 is TGTGCCAGCTCACCTCTAGCGGGAGGGCTTCTTGATGAGCAGTTCTTC. Protein: CASSPLAGGLLDEQFF.

This clone was counted once. The J gene is TRBJ2-7, the V gene TRBV5-8; no clear D gene. The germline CDR1 and CDR2 sequences are SGHTS and YDEGEE. V was cut by 6 bases and J by 1 base, with 17 bases left in between. This CDR3 has 15 residues. The CDR3 here is CASTPRYAKSYEQYF. In nucleotides, the CDR3 is TGTGCCAGCACCCCCCGCTACGCGAAGTCCTACGAGCAGTACTTC. The full variable domain, completed using reference TRBV5-8 and TRBJ2-7, is EAGVTQSPTHLIKTRGQQATLRCSPISGHTSVYWYQQALGLGLQFLLWYDEGEERNRGNFPPRFSGRQFPNYSSELNVNALELEDSALYLCASTPRYAKSYEQYFGPGTRLTVT.

The J gene is TRBJ1-2, the V gene TRBV23-1, with a weak D call TRBD1 (6 bases). TRBV23-1 falls under the ORF class, with uncertain function. The CDR3 spans 14 residues. Trimming stripped 3 bases from V and 8 bases from J, with 16 bases between. The CDR3 sequence: CASSHPGQRRGYTF. DNA of the CDR3: TGCGCCAGCAGTCATCCTGGACAGCGCCGAGGCTACACCTTC.

Only one count was recorded for this clone. The chain carries TRBV19 and TRBJ1-1; 10 nucleotides agree with TRBD1. V dropped 4 bases and J dropped 1; count of bases not matched to a gene: 3. CDR1 is LNHDA and CDR2 is SQIVND in the germline V gene (reference sequence). This CDR3 is 15 amino acids long. This CDR3 is CASSRDRGRNTEAFF. The CDR3 DNA follows: TGTGCCAGTAGTAGGGACAGGGGCCGGAACACTGAAGCTTTCTTT.

The chain links TRBV9 to TRBJ2-2; 10 bases are shared with TRBD2. There are 18 residues in the CDR3. Germline CDR1 is SGDLS and CDR2 is YYNGEE. The V gene end was trimmed by 3 bases and the J gene end by 3 bases; junction bases not matched to a gene: 11. As DNA, the CDR3 is TGTGCCAGCAGCGATCAGCGGGAGGGCTTACCTTACACCGGGGAGCTGTTTTTT. It is translated as CASSDQREGLPYTGELFF. Complete variable domain (other parts from reference TRBV9 and TRBJ2-2): DSGVTQTPKHLITATGQRVTLRCSPRSGDLSVYWYQQSLDQGLQFLIQYYNGEERAKGNILERFSAQQFPDLHSELNLSSLELGDSALYFCASSDQREGLPYTGELFFGEGSRLTVL.